The T cell receptor (beta chain) described here comes from a study of early T cells in non-severe SARS-CoV-2 infection. About the research overall: The chains were unpaired, and the sequenced material was bulk RNA from unsorted whole blood.

CDR3 length equals 14 residues. Germline assignment: CDR1 DFQATT and CDR2 SNEGSKA (reference sequence). The ends were cut back, 0 bases at V and 2 bases at J, with 7 bases in the middle. The protocol attached unique molecular identifiers to individual cDNA molecules. Each CDR3 protein gets one entry after TCRdb re-called the 5' RACE reads with MiXCR. The sample lists almost 85,000 distinct CDR3 sequences, 12% occurring once. Ten or more counts support this clonotype. J is TRBJ2-2 and V is TRBV20-1; TRBD1 might be the D (5 bases). Sequenced: whole blood. The sequence was obtained from an adult who was a healthcare worker with PCR-confirmed SARS-CoV-2 infection or an uninfected control (not recorded which). CDR3 sequence reads: CSARDRANTGELFF. The CDR3 region has the DNA TGCAGTGCTAGAGACAGGGCCAACACCGGGGAGCTGTTTTTT.